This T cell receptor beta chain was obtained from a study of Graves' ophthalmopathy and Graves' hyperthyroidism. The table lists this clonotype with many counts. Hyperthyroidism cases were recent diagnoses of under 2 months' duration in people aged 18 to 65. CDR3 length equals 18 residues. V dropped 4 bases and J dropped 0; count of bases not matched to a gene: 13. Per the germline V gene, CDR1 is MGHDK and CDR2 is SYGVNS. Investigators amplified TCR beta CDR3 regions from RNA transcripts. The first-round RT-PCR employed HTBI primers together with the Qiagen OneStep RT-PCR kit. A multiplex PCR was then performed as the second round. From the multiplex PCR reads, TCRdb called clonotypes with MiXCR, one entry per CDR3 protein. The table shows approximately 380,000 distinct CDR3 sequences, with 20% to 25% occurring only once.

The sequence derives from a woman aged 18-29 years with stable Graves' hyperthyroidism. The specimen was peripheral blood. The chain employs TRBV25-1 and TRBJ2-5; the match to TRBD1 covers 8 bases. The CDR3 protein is CASSGGQGAEKYQETQYF. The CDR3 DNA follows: TGTGCCAGCAGTGGAGGGCAGGGGGCTGAAAAGTACCAAGAGACCCAGTACTTC.